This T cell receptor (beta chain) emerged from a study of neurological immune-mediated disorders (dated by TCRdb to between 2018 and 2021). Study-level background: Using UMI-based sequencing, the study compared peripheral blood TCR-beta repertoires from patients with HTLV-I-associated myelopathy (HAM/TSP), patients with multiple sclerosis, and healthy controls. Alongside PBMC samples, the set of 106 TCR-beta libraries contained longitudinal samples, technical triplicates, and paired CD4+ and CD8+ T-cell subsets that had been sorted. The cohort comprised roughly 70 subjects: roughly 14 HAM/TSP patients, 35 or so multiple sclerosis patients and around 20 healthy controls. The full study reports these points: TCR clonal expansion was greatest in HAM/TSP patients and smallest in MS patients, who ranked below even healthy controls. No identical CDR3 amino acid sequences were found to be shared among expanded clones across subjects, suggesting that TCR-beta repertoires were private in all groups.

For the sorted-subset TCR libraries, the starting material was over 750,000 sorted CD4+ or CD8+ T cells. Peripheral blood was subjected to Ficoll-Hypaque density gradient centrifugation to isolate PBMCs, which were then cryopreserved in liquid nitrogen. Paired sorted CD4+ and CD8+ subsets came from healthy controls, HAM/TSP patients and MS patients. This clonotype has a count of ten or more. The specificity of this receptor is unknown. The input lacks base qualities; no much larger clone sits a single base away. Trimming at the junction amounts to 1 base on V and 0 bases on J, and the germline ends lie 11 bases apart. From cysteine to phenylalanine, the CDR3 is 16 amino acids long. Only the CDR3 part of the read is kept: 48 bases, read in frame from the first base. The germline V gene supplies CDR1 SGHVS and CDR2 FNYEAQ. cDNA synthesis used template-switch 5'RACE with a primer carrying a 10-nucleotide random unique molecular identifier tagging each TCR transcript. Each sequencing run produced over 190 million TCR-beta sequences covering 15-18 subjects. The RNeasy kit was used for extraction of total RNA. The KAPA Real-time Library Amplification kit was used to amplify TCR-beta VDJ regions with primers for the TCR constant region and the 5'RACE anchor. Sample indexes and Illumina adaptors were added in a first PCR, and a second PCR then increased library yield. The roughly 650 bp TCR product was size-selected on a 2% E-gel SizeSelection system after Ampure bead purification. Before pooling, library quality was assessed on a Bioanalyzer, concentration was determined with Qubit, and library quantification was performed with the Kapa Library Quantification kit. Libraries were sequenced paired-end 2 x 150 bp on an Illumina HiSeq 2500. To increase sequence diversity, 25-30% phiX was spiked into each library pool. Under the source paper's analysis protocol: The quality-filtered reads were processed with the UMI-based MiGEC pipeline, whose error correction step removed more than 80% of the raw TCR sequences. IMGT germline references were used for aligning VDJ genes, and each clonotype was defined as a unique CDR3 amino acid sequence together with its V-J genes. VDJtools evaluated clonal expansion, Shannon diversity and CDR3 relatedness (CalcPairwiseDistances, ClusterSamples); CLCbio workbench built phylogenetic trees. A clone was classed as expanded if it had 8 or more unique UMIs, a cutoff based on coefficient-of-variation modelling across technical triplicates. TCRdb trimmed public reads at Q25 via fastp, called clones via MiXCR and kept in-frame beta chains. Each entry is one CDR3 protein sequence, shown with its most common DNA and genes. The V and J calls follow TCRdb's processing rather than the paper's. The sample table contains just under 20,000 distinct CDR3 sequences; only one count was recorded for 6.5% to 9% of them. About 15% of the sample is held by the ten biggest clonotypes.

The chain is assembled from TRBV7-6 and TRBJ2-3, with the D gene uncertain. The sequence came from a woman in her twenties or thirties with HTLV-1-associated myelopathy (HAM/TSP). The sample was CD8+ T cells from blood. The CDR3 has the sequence CASSLVPDSSTDTQYF. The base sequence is TGTGCCAGCAGCTTAGTACCCGACTCAAGCACAGATACGCAGTATTTT.